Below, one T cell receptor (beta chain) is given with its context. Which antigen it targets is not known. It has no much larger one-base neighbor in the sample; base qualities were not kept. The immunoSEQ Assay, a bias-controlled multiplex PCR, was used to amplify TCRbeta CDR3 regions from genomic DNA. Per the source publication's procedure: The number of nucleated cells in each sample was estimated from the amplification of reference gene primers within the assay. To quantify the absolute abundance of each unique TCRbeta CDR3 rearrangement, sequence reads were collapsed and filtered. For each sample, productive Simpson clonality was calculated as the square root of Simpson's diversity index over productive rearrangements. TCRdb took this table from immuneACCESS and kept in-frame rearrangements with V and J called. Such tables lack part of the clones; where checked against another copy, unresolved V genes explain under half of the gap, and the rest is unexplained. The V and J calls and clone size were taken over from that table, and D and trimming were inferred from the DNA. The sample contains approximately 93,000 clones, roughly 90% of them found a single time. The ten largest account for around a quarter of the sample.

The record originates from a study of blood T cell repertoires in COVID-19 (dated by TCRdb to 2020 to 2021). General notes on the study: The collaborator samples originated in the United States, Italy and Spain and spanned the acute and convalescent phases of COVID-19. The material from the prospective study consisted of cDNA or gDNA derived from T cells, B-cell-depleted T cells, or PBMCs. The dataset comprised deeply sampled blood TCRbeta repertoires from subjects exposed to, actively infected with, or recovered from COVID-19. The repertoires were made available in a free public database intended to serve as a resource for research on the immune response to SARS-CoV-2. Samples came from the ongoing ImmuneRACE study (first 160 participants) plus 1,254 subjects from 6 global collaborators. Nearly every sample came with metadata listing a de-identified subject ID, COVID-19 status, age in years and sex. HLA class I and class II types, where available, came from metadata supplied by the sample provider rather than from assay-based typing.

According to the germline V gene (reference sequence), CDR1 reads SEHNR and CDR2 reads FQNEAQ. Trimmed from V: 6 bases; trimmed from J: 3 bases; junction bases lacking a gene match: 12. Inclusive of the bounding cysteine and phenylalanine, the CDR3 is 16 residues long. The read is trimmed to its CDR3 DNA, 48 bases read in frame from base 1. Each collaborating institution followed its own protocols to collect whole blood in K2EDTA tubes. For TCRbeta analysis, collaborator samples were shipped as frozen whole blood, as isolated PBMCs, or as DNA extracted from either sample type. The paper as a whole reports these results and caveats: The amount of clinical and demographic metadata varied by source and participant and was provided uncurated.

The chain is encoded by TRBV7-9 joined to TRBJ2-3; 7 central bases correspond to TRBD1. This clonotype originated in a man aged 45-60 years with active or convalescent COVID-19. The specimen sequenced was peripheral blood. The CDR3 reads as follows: CASSRRGQVGTDTQYF. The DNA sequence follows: TGTGCCAGCAGTCGAAGGGGGCAGGTGGGGACAGATACGCAGTATTTT.